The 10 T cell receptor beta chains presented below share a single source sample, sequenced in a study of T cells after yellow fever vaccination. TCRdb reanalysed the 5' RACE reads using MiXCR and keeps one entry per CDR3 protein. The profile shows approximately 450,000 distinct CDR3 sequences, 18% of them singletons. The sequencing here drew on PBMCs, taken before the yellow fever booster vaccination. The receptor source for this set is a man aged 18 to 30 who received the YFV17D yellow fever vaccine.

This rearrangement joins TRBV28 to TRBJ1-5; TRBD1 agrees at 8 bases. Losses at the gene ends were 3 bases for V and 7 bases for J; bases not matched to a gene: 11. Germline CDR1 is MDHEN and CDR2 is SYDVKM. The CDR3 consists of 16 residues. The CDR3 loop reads CASSFPGGQSVQPQHF. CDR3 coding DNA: TGTGCCAGCAGTTTCCCAGGGGGCCAGTCCGTACAGCCCCAGCATTTT.

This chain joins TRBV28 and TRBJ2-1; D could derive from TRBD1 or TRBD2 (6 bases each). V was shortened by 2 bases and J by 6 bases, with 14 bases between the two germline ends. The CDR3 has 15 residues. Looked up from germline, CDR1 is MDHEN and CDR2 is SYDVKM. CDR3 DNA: TGTGCCAGCAGTTTAATCGGGGGCAGGTTCAATGAGCAGTTCTTC. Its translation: CASSLIGGRFNEQFF.

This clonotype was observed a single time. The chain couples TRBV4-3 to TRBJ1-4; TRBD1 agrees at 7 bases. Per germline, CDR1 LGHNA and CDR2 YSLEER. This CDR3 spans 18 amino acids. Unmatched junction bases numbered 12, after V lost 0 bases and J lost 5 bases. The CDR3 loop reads CASSQDPLMDRRNEKLFF. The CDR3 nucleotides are TGCGCCAGCAGCCAAGATCCTTTGATGGACAGGCGAAATGAAAAACTGTTTTTT.

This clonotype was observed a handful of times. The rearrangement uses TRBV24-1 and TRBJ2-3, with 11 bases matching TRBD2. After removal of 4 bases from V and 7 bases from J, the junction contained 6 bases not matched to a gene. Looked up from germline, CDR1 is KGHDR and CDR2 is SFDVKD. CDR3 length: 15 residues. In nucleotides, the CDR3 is TGTGCCACCAGTGAATCCGGGACTAGCGGTAATACGCAGTATTTT. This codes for CATSESGTSGNTQYF.

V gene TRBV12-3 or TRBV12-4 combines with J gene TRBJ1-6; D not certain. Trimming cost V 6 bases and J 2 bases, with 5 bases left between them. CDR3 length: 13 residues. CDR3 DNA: TGTGCCAGCAGCCGCCCCTATAATTCACCCCTCCACTTT. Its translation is CASSRPYNSPLHF.

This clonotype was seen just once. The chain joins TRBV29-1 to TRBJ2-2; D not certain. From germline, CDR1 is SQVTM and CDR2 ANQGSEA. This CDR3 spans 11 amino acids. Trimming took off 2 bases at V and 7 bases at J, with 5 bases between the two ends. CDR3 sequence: CSVESIGELFF. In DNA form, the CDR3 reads TGCAGCGTTGAAAGTATCGGGGAGCTGTTTTTT.

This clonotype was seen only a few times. CDR3 sequence: CASSYRPGLGEAFF. CDR3 coding DNA: TGTGCCAGCAGTTACCGGCCGGGACTGGGCGAAGCTTTCTTT. J is TRBJ1-1 and V is TRBV6-5; possible D gene TRBD1, 5 bases. The CDR3 consists of 14 residues. The germline V gene encodes CDR1 MNHEY and CDR2 SVGAGI. V was shortened by 2 bases and J by 8 bases, with 15 bases between the two germline ends.

Written as DNA, the CDR3 is TGCGCCAGCAGCCAGGTCCGGGGGGACCCCACAGATACGCAGTATTTT. Its translation is CASSQVRGDPTDTQYF. V is TRBV4-3 and J is TRBJ2-3, with 7 bases fitting TRBD2. The J segment lost 2 bases and the V segment lost 3 bases, leaving 8 bases of the junction unmatched. This CDR3 is 16 amino acids long. Germline CDR1 and CDR2: LGHNA and YSLEER.

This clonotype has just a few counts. The CDR3 loop is CSARAGTHATEAFF. CDR3 DNA sequence: TGCAGTGCTAGAGCAGGGACCCATGCAACTGAAGCTTTCTTT. The genes are TRBV20-1 and TRBJ1-1, with a tentative D call TRBD1 (5 bases). Trimming pared 1 base from V and 5 bases from J, leaving 14 bases between. CDR1 and CDR2 (germline): DFQATT, SNEGSKA (reference sequence). The CDR3 consists of 14 residues.

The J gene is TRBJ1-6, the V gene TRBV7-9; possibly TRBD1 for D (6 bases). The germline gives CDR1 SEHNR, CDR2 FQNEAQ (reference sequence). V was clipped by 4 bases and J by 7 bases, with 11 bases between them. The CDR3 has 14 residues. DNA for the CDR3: TGTGCCAGCAGCTCCCGGGACAAGAATTCACCCCTCCACTTT. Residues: CASSSRDKNSPLHF.